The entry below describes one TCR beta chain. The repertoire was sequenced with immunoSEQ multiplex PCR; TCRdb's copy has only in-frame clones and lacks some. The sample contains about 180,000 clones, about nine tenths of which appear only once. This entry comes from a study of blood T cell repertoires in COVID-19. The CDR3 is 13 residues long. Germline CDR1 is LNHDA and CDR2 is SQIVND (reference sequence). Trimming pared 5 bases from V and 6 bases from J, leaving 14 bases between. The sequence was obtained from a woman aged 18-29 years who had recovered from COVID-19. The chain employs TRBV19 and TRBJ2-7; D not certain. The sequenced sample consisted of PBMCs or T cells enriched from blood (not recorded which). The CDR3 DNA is TGTGCCAGTAGTCTTCAGGAATGGCGCGAGCAGTACTTC. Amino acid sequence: CASSLQEWREQYF.